The 17 T cell receptor beta chains given below trace back to one sample, sequenced in a study of T cells in localized non-small cell lung cancer. The table came from immunoSEQ multiplex PCR; TCRdb's copy has only in-frame clones and leaves some out. The top ten clones hold approximately 18% of a sample with tens of thousands of clones, 65% to 85% of them seen once. The source was peripheral blood mononuclear cells, collected before any cancer treatment. All receptors come from a man aged 35 to 69 with stage III lung adenocarcinoma.

The chain recombines TRBV30 with TRBJ2-3, with D perhaps assigned TRBD1 or TRBD2 (5 bases each). The V gene's germline CDR1 is GTSNPN and CDR2 SVGIG (reference sequence). The CDR3 runs 12 residues. Deletions cut 0 bases from V and 4 bases from J, with 5 bases between. CDR3 DNA sequence: TGTGCCTGGAGTGTGGGGGCAGATACGCAGTATTTT. Its protein product is CAWSVGADTQYF.

The chain employs TRBV19 and TRBJ2-5; 7 bases agree with TRBD2. The CDR3 runs 13 residues. V trimming: 3 bases; J trimming: 5 bases; junction bases outside the gene matches: 3. Germline assignment: CDR1 LNHDA and CDR2 SQIVND (reference sequence). CDR3 region: CASSMVAGETQYF. The DNA for the CDR3 is TGTGCCAGTAGTATGGTAGCGGGTGAGACCCAGTACTTC.

The sample holds many counts of this clone. The chain has TRBV14 and TRBJ2-5; D may be TRBD2 (5 bases). Per the germline V gene, CDR1 is SGHDN and CDR2 is FVKESK. The CDR3 is 14 amino acids. Trimming removed 2 bases at V and 5 bases at J, with 12 bases between. CDR3 loop: CASSQNTRGETQYF. The CDR3 DNA reads as TGTGCCAGCAGCCAAAATACACGCGGGGAGACCCAGTACTTC.

V usage is TRBV28 and J usage is TRBJ2-1; D is perhaps TRBD1 or TRBD2 (5 bases each). Trimming pared 2 bases from V and 6 bases from J, leaving 23 bases between. This CDR3 is built from 18 residues. From germline, CDR1 is MDHEN and CDR2 SYDVKM. CDR3 amino acids: CASSLRASWLGVSNEQFF. CDR3 nucleotide sequence: TGTGCCAGCAGTTTAAGGGCCTCTTGGCTGGGGGTATCCAATGAGCAGTTCTTC.

This sequence joins TRBV6-6 and TRBJ2-2, with 8 bases aligning to TRBD2. The V gene end was trimmed by 6 bases and the J gene end by 1 base; junction bases not matched to a gene: 4. The CDR3 runs 15 residues. Germline V gene lookup returns CDR1 MNHNY and CDR2 SVGAGI (reference sequence). CDR3 in amino acids: CASSHSGGNTGELFF. The CDR3 DNA follows: TGTGCCAGCAGCCACAGCGGGGGGAACACCGGGGAGCTGTTTTTT.

J is TRBJ2-3 and V is TRBV5-1, with D hard to call. The germline V gene has CDR1 SGHRS and CDR2 YFSETQ. The germline V and J ends were trimmed by 4 bases and 0 bases, with 15 bases remaining between them. The CDR3 runs to 16 residues. CDR3 nucleotide sequence: TGCGCCAGCAGCCCCGAGGACCTTAGGAGCACAGATACGCAGTATTTT. Protein product: CASSPEDLRSTDTQYF.

The rearrangement joins TRBV7-9 to TRBJ2-7; D not certain. The length of the CDR3 is 15 residues. The germline V and J ends were trimmed by 0 bases and 0 bases, with 9 bases remaining between them. The germline V gene encodes CDR1 SEHNR and CDR2 FQNEAQ (reference sequence). The CDR3 DNA reads TGTGCCAGCAGCTTAGCAGATTCGCCCTCCTACGAGCAGTACTTC. As protein: CASSLADSPSYEQYF.

This rearrangement joins TRBV9 to TRBJ2-1, with D perhaps given as TRBD1 or TRBD2 (6 bases each). CDR3 length equals 14 residues. Trimming removed 3 bases at V and 7 bases at J, with 14 bases between. CDR1 SGDLS and CDR2 YYNGEE come from the germline V gene. CDR3 protein: CASSEGGGGNEQFF. The CDR3 DNA reads TGTGCCAGCAGCGAGGGGGGAGGCGGGAATGAGCAGTTCTTC.

The chain has TRBV2 and TRBJ2-7; a weak D match, TRBD1 (6 bases). CDR3 size: 13 residues. V was pared by 5 bases and J by 3 bases, with 11 bases between. The germline V gene encodes CDR1 SNHLY and CDR2 FYNNEI. The CDR3 DNA is TGTGCCAGCAGTACCGGACAGAACTACGAGCAGTACTTC. Translating gives CASSTGQNYEQYF.

This clone has a handful of counts. The chain links TRBV19 to TRBJ2-5; 9 bases match TRBD2. J lost 4 bases, V lost 8 bases, and 8 bases had no gene match. Germline V lookup: CDR1 LNHDA, CDR2 SQIVND (reference sequence). The CDR3 covers 14 residues. The CDR3 spells CASGEGAGGETQYF. As DNA, the CDR3 is TGTGCCAGTGGTGAGGGAGCGGGAGGAGAGACCCAGTACTTC.

As concerns this clone: This same CDR3 is encoded by further DNA sequences in the sample. This chain connects TRBV7-3 to TRBJ2-5, with 15 bases that match TRBD2. J gave up 5 bases and V 5 bases, and 9 bases lay outside the gene matches. Germline lookup yields CDR1 SGHTA and CDR2 FQGTGA. This CDR3 comprises 17 residues. CDR3 sequence reads: CASSPLGLAGGRETQYF. The CDR3 nucleotides are TGTGCCAGCAGCCCACTCGGACTAGCGGGGGGGAGGGAGACCCAGTACTTC. Complete variable domain (other parts from reference TRBV7-3 and TRBJ2-5): GAGVSQTPSNKVTEKGKYVELRCDPISGHTALYWYRQSLGQGPEFLIYFQGTGAADDSGLPNDRFFAVRPEGSVSTLKIQRTERGDSAVYLCASSPLGLAGGRETQYFGPGTRLLVL.

This chain links TRBV9 with TRBJ1-3; D remains unclear. CDR1 is SGDLS and CDR2 is YYNGEE in the germline V gene. V was trimmed by 0 bases and J by 10 bases, leaving 11 bases between them. This CDR3 spans 13 amino acids. The CDR3 bases are TGTGCCAGCAGCGTAGCGCCCCTAGGGACCATATATTTT. This encodes CASSVAPLGTIYF.

This clone was detected once. The CDR3 reads CASSLGQQNTEAFF. In DNA, the CDR3 is TGTGCCAGCAGCCTTGGACAGCAGAACACTGAAGCTTTCTTT. The J gene is TRBJ1-1, the V gene TRBV5-4; weak D call: TRBD1 (6 bases). Deletions cut 4 bases from V and 1 base from J, with 11 bases between. CDR1 SGHNT and CDR2 YYREEE come from the germline V gene (reference sequence). The CDR3 is made up of 14 amino acids.

The chain uses TRBV5-1 and TRBJ1-1; tentative D call: TRBD1 (5 bases). V was pared by 2 bases and J by 1 base, with 12 bases between. The germline V gene has CDR1 SGHRS and CDR2 YFSETQ. The CDR3 runs to 15 residues. Here the CDR3 DNA reads TGCGCCAGCAGCTTCCTCCATACAGGGAACACTGAAGCTTTCTTT. This translates into CASSFLHTGNTEAFF. Full variable domain (remainder filled in from reference TRBV5-1 and TRBJ1-1): KAGVTQTPRYLIKTRGQQVTLSCSPISGHRSVSWYQQTPGQGLQFLFEYFSETQRNKGNFPGRFSGRQFSNSRSEMNVSTLELGDSALYLCASSFLHTGNTEAFFGQGTRLTVV.

The chain joins TRBV5-1 to TRBJ2-7; tentatively, D is TRBD1 or TRBD2 (5 bases each). Trimming left V 1 base short and J 3 bases short, with 11 bases between. The CDR3 is 14 residues long. Germline CDR1 SGHRS, CDR2 YFSETQ. The CDR3 coding sequence is TGCGCCAGCAGCTTGACCGAGGGGCACTACGAGCAGTACTTC. Encoded protein: CASSLTEGHYEQYF.

The chain carries TRBV4-3 and TRBJ1-3; D remains unclear. The CDR3 extends over 19 amino acids. V gave up 7 bases and J gave up 0 bases, with 25 bases separating them. CDR1 LGHNA and CDR2 YSLEER come from the germline V gene. CDR3 residues: CASTPYSTVDLVSGNTIYF. The CDR3 nucleotides read TGCGCCAGCACCCCTTACTCTACCGTTGACTTGGTCTCTGGAAACACCATATATTTT.

This rearrangement joins TRBV19 to TRBJ2-7, with TRBD1 as a possible D gene (5 bases). Germline V gene lookup returns CDR1 LNHDA and CDR2 SQIVND (reference sequence). V lost 5 bases, J lost 1 base, and 12 bases lay in between. This CDR3 contains 14 residues. This chain's CDR3 is CASSLTGFSYEQYF. In DNA, the CDR3 is TGTGCCAGTAGTCTTACAGGTTTTTCCTACGAGCAGTACTTC.